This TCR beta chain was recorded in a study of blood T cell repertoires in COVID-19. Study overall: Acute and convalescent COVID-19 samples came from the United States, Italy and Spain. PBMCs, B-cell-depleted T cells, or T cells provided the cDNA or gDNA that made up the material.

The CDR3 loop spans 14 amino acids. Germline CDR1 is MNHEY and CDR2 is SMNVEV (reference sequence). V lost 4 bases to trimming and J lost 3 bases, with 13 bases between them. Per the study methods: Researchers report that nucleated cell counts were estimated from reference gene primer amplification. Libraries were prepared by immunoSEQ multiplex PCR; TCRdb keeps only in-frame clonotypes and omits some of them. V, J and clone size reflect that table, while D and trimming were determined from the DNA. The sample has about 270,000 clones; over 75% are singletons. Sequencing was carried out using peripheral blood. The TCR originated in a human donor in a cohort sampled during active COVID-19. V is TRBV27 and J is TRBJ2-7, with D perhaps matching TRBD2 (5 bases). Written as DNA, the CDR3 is TGTGCCAGCAGTTACGCTAGCTTAGACTACGAGCAGTACTTC. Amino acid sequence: CASSYASLDYEQYF.